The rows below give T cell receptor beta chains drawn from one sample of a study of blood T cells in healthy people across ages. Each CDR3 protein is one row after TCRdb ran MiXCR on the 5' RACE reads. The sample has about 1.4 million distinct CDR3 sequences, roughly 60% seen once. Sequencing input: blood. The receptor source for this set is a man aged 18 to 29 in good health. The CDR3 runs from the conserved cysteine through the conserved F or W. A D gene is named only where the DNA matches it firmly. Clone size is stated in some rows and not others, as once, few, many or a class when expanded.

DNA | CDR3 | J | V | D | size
TGTGCCAGTGGAGTGGCGGGGGCAGAGCATACGCAGTATTTT | CASGVAGAEHTQYF | TRBJ2-3 | TRBV9 | . | few
TGTGCCAGCAGCTATCAGACAGGACCCTACGAGCAGTACTTC | CASSYQTGPYEQYF | TRBJ2-7 | TRBV7-2 | . | few
TGTGCCAGCAGACCCGACAGGGCAGATACGCAGTATTTT | CASRPDRADTQYF | TRBJ2-3 | TRBV7-8 | TRBD1 | .
TGTGCCAGCAGCCAAGATGGCAGGATGAACACTGAAGCTTTCTTT | CASSQDGRMNTEAFF | TRBJ1-1 | TRBV14 | . | .
TGTGCCAGCAGCCAACGACAGACCAGCACAGATACGCAGTATTTT | CASSQRQTSTDTQYF | TRBJ2-3 | TRBV3-1 | . | .
TGCGCCAGCAACCCCACAGGGTCCTACAATGAGCAGTTCTTC | CASNPTGSYNEQFF | TRBJ2-1 | TRBV5-1 | . | .
TGTGCCAGCACCGACGGTAGTACAGGCTACACCTTC | CASTDGSTGYTF | TRBJ1-2 | TRBV6-6 | . | .
TGTGCCACCAGCAGCAGGACAGGGTGGGCCTACAATGAGCAGTTCTTC | CATSSRTGWAYNEQFF | TRBJ2-1 | TRBV15 | TRBD1 | .
TGTGCCAGCAGCTTCTTGGGACCCACGACCTACGAGCAGTACTTC | CASSFLGPTTYEQYF | TRBJ2-7 | TRBV5-5 | . | few
TGTGCCATCACAAAGACAGGTGTGGCCGGGGAGCTGTTTTTT | CAITKTGVAGELFF | TRBJ2-2 | TRBV10-3 | . | .
TGCAGTGCTAGTGGGGACCCCTATCAGCCCCAGCATTTT | CSASGDPYQPQHF | TRBJ1-5 | TRBV20-1 | . | few
TGCAGTGCTCCTCCTAGGGCAGGGGCAAATCAGCCCCAGCATTTT | CSAPPRAGANQPQHF | TRBJ1-5 | TRBV20-1 | . | .
TGTGCCAGTCGACCTCCCGGGACTACTCAAACCGAGCAGTACTTC | CASRPPGTTQTEQYF | TRBJ2-7 | TRBV12-3/TRBV12-4 | TRBD2 | once
TGCGCCAGCAGTTCCCCGGGACTAACTAGCACAGATACGCAGTATTTT | CASSSPGLTSTDTQYF | TRBJ2-3 | TRBV5-1 | TRBD2 | .
TGTGCCAGCAGCTTAAACCGGACCCAGTACTTC | CASSLNRTQYF | TRBJ2-5 | TRBV7-9 | . | few
TGTGCCATCAGTGAGGCGGGCACAGATACGCAGTATTTT | CAISEAGTDTQYF | TRBJ2-3 | TRBV10-3 | . | few
TGCAGTGCTAGGGGGGTAGGGGATGAGGATCAGCCCCAGCATTTT | CSARGVGDEDQPQHF | TRBJ1-5 | TRBV20-1 | . | .
TGCAGTGCTAGAACCGGTTACACGAACACCGGGGAGCTGTTTTTT | CSARTGYTNTGELFF | TRBJ2-2 | TRBV20-1 | . | .
TGTGCCAGCAGCGACGGGAGTCGGTTAGATACGCAGTATTTT | CASSDGSRLDTQYF | TRBJ2-3 | TRBV27 | . | .
TGTGCCAGCAGTCCCCCCGGGACAGGGGGTGAAAAACTGTTTTTT | CASSPPGTGGEKLFF | TRBJ1-4 | TRBV11-2 | TRBD1 | .
TGCGCCAGCAGCCGGGACAGGGCTAATTCACCCCTCCACTTT | CASSRDRANSPLHF | TRBJ1-6 | TRBV4-1 | TRBD1 | .
TGTGCCAGCAGTTTATCCCCCGGGGGGGAAAATACGCAGTATTTT | CASSLSPGGENTQYF | TRBJ2-3 | TRBV27 | TRBD2 | .
TGTGCCAGCAGGGCTCATTCACCCCTCCACTTT | CASRAHSPLHF | TRBJ1-6 | TRBV25-1 | . | .
TGTGCCAGCAGTCCGAGTCCGGGACAGCGAACCTACGAGCAGTACTTC | CASSPSPGQRTYEQYF | TRBJ2-7 | TRBV6-1 | TRBD1 | .
TGTGCCAGCAGCTCCCCGTCAAGAGGGCTCTACTATGGCTACACCTTC | CASSSPSRGLYYGYTF | TRBJ1-2 | TRBV11-2 | . | few
TGCAGCGTTGAAAAGGGTAGGAGAACAGATACGCAGTATTTT | CSVEKGRRTDTQYF | TRBJ2-3 | TRBV29-1 | . | .
TGTGCCAGCAGTGACTTGGGGTCAGATACGCAGTATTTT | CASSDLGSDTQYF | TRBJ2-3 | TRBV6-6 | . | .
TGTGCCAGCAGAGATGTAGGGGATGAAGCTTTCTTT | CASRDVGDEAFF | TRBJ1-1 | TRBV7-9 | . | .
TGTGCCAGCAGCACACAGGGGTCCCACGAGCAGTACTTC | CASSTQGSHEQYF | TRBJ2-7 | TRBV2 | TRBD1 | .
TGCGCCAGCTTCCTAGCGGGAGGGGATGAGCAGTTCTTC | CASFLAGGDEQFF | TRBJ2-1 | TRBV5-1 | TRBD2 | .
TGCGCCAGCAGCCTTCAGTGGGACCAAGAGACCCAGTACTTC | CASSLQWDQETQYF | TRBJ2-5 | TRBV4-1 | . | few
TGTGCCAGCAGCTTAGCGCAGCCTTTGAATGAGCAGTTCTTC | CASSLAQPLNEQFF | TRBJ2-1 | TRBV7-2 | . | few
TGCGCCAGCAGCCAAGATGGGACAGGGAGGACAGATACGCAGTATTTT | CASSQDGTGRTDTQYF | TRBJ2-3 | TRBV4-1 | TRBD1 | .
TGTGCCAGCAGCATCACGACTAGCGACTCCTACGAGCAGTACTTC | CASSITTSDSYEQYF | TRBJ2-7 | TRBV7-2 | TRBD2 | once
TGTGCCAGCAGCCCCGGCCAGGCTAGCAATCAGCCCCAGCATTTT | CASSPGQASNQPQHF | TRBJ1-5 | TRBV6-6 | . | few
TGTGCCAGCAGTTCGCCCAGACTAGTGGCCTACGAGCAGTACTTC | CASSSPRLVAYEQYF | TRBJ2-7 | TRBV6-2/TRBV6-3 | . | .
TGTGCCAGCAGCTTAGTGCGGGGCAAAGAGACCCAGTACTTC | CASSLVRGKETQYF | TRBJ2-5 | TRBV7-2 | . | few
TGTGCCGCTTCGTGGGGGGCCAACGTCCTGACTTTC | CAASWGANVLTF | TRBJ2-6 | TRBV24-1 | . | few
TGTGCCAGCAGTGTCCCGACCGGCGAGCAGTACTTC | CASSVPTGEQYF | TRBJ2-7 | TRBV25-1 | . | .
TGTGCCATCAGTGACGCTCAGGGAAGTAGGCAAGAGACCCAGTACTTC | CAISDAQGSRQETQYF | TRBJ2-5 | TRBV10-3 | . | .
TGTGCCAGCAGTTACCAAAGGACGGCAGGCTACGAGCAGTACTTC | CASSYQRTAGYEQYF | TRBJ2-7 | TRBV6-5 | . | few
TGTGCCAGCAGCTGGGGACTAGCGGGGGGAACTTATTACAATGAGCAGTTCTTC | CASSWGLAGGTYYNEQFF | TRBJ2-1 | TRBV7-9 | TRBD2 | .
TGCAGTGCTAGAGATCTCCAGGGGAGGTACGAGCAGTACTTC | CSARDLQGRYEQYF | TRBJ2-7 | TRBV20-1 | . | .
TGTGCCAGCAGCATTAACTCTCACGAGCAGTACTTC | CASSINSHEQYF | TRBJ2-7 | TRBV7-9 | . | few
TGTGCCAGCAGCACGGGACTTGAGAACATTCAGTACTTC | CASSTGLENIQYF | TRBJ2-4 | TRBV14 | . | .
TGTGCCAGCACTGGCGAGGGTTCAACGGCCTACACCTTC | CASTGEGSTAYTF | TRBJ1-2 | TRBV27 | . | .
TGTGCCACCAGTGATGATGACACCAATGAGCAGTTCTTC | CATSDDDTNEQFF | TRBJ2-1 | TRBV24-1 | . | .
TGTGCCAGTAGTATCGCCCCTCCTGCCCACAATGAGCAGTACTTC | CASSIAPPAHNEQYF | TRBJ2-5 | TRBV19 | . | .
TGTGCCAGCAGTTTAGGGGAGCCAGAGACCCAGTACTTC | CASSLGEPETQYF | TRBJ2-5 | TRBV28 | . | .
TGTGCCAGCAGCCAAGATGGGGTCCGGATGAACACTGAAGCTTTCTTT | CASSQDGVRMNTEAFF | TRBJ1-1 | TRBV4-2 | . | .
TGTGCCATCAGTGACCGAGCGGGGGGACCATACACAGATACGCAGTATTTT | CAISDRAGGPYTDTQYF | TRBJ2-3 | TRBV10-3 | TRBD2 | .
TGTGCCAGCAGCTACGGGGTTAATTCACCCCTCCACTTT | CASSYGVNSPLHF | TRBJ1-6 | TRBV2 | . | .
TGCGCCAGCAGCTTGGCCGTGGCTGGGGCCAACGTCCTGACTTTC | CASSLAVAGANVLTF | TRBJ2-6 | TRBV5-1 | . | .
TGTGCCAGCAGTAGCGGGAGCAACACCGGGGAGCTGTTTTTT | CASSSGSNTGELFF | TRBJ2-2 | TRBV6-4 | TRBD2 | .
TGTGCCAGCACCCTGAGTAGGGCTAATGAAAAACTGTTTTTT | CASTLSRANEKLFF | TRBJ1-4 | TRBV12-3/TRBV12-4 | . | .
TGTGCCAGCCTAGCGGGGGATCGTGAGACCCAGTACTTC | CASLAGDRETQYF | TRBJ2-5 | TRBV2 | TRBD2 | .
TGTGCCAGCAGTTTTGCAGGGAAGAACTATGGCTACACCTTC | CASSFAGKNYGYTF | TRBJ1-2 | TRBV27 | . | few
TGCAGCGTTGTGGGAGGGATCTCCTACGAGCAGTACTTC | CSVVGGISYEQYF | TRBJ2-7 | TRBV29-1 | TRBD2 | .
TGTGCCAGCACCCGGACAGGCCTGTCCTACGAGCAGTACTTC | CASTRTGLSYEQYF | TRBJ2-7 | TRBV12-3/TRBV12-4 | TRBD1 | .
TGCAGCGTCCGGGACACTCGACTAGCCTCACCGCAGTATTTT | CSVRDTRLASPQYF | TRBJ2-3 | TRBV29-1 | . | .